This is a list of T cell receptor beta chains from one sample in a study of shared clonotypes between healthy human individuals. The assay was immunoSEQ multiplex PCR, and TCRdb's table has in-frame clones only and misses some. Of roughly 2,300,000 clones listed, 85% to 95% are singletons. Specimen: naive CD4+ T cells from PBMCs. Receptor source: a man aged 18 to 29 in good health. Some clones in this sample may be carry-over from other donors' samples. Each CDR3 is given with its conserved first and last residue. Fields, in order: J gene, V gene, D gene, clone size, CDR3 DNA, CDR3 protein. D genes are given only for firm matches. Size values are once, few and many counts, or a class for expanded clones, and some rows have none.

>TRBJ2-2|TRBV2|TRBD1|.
TGTGCCAGCACCCTTGGGACAGGGAACACCGGGGAGCTGTTTTTT
CASTLGTGNTGELFF
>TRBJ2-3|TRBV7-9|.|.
TGTGCCAGCAGCCGCGCGGGGGCCGGGTTCACAGATACGCAGTATTTT
CASSRAGAGFTDTQYF
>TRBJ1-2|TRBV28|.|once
TGTGCCAGCAGTTCTGGCTCCCGGGGAGATGGCTACACCTTC
CASSSGSRGDGYTF
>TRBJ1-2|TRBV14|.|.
TGTGCCAGCAGCCACCCGGCGGAGGGGGTGGGCTACACCTTC
CASSHPAEGVGYTF
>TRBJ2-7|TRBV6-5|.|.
TGTGCCAGCAGAAAGAGCCTAGGGGAGCAGTACTTC
CASRKSLGEQYF
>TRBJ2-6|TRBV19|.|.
TGTGCCAGTAGTGACCGAGCCTCTGGGGCCAACGTCCTGACTTTC
CASSDRASGANVLTF
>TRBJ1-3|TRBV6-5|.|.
TGTGCCAGCAGTTACTCACTAAGGTCTGGAAACACCATATATTTT
CASSYSLRSGNTIYF
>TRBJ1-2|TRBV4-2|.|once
TGTGCCAGCAGCCAAGGGGGGGGACGGGGAAACTATGGCTACACCTTC
CASSQGGGRGNYGYTF
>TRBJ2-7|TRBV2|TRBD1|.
TGTGCCAGCAGACAACCCCGGGACAGTGATAGCTCCCCCTTCTCCGAGCAGTACTTC
CASRQPRDSDSSPFSEQYF
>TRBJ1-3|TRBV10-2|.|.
TGCGCCAGCAGTGAGTCGGCAGGGTCTGGAAACACCATATATTTT
CASSESAGSGNTIYF
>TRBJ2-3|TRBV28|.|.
TGTGCCAGCAGTTCCTACGACTTGGGGGTCACAGATACGCAGTATTTT
CASSSYDLGVTDTQYF
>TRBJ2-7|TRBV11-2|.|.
TGTGCCAGCAGCCCAACCCACCCTAGCAGCGAGCAGTACTTC
CASSPTHPSSEQYF
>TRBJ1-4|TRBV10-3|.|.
TGTGCCATCAGTGCAGGGCTTAATGAAAAACTGTTTTTT
CAISAGLNEKLFF
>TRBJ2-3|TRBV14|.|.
TGTGCCAGCAGCAAAACTGAGGTTGGGAGCACAGATACGCAGTATTTT
CASSKTEVGSTDTQYF
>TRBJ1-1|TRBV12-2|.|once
TGTGCAAGTCGCTTAGCAAGGACAAAAATGAACACTGAAGCTTTCTTT
CASRLARTKMNTEAFF
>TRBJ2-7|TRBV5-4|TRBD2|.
TGTGCCAGCAGCTTCCGGGCGGGAGGGCCGGCTTTTGACGAGCAGTACTTC
CASSFRAGGPAFDEQYF
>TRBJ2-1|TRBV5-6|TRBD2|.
TGTGCCAGCAGCTTGGTACGGCTAGCGGAAACAAGGGTCTACAATGAGCAGTTCTTC
CASSLVRLAETRVYNEQFF
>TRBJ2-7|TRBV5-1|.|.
TGCGCCAGCAGCTTGGACGGTGCCTACGAGCAGTACTTC
CASSLDGAYEQYF
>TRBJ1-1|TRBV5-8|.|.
TGTGCCAGCAGCTTGGTTGAAGCTTTCTTT
CASSLVEAFF
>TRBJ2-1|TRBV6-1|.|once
TGTGCCAGCAGTGATCGGTGGGGCGGTTCTTACAATGAGCAGTTCTTC
CASSDRWGGSYNEQFF
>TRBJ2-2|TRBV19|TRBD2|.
TGTGCCAGTAGGGGACTAGCGGACGCGAACACCGGGGAGCTGTTTTTT
CASRGLADANTGELFF
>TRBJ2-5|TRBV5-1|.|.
TGCGCCAGCAGCTTGGCCCCTAGAGCGGAGACCCAGTACTTC
CASSLAPRAETQYF
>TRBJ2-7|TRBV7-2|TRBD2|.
TGTGCCAGCAGCTGGGGACTAGCGGCATACGAGCAGTACTTC
CASSWGLAAYEQYF
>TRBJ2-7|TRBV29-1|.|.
TGCAGCGTGGACCACGGAGGGGACGAGCAGTACTTC
CSVDHGGDEQYF
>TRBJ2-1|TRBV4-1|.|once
TGCGCCAGCAGCCAACCGAGGGCGGGCCGGGGTGAGCAGTTCTTC
CASSQPRAGRGEQFF
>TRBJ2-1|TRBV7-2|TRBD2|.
TGTGCCAGCAGCTCCGGACTAGCGTCAAGTGAGCAGTTCTTC
CASSSGLASSEQFF
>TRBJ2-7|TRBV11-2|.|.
TGTGCCAGCAGCTTTAGCAGAGGCAATGACGAGCAGTACTTC
CASSFSRGNDEQYF
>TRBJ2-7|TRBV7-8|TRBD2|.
TGTGCCAGCAGCCCCAGCGGGAGTTACGCCTACGAGCAGTACTTC
CASSPSGSYAYEQYF
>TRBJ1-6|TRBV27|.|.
TGTGCCAGCAGTTCGGGGCGGGGCCGGCCCAATTCACCCCTCCACTTT
CASSSGRGRPNSPLHF
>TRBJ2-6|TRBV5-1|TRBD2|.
TGCGCCAGCAGCCCCGCCGGGGGGGGGTCTCAAGGCTCTGGGGCCAACGTCCTGACTTTC
CASSPAGGGSQGSGANVLTF
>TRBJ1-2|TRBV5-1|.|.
TGCGCCAGCAGCTTGGCCCCGTCCGGGCAAGGAGGCTACACCTTC
CASSLAPSGQGGYTF
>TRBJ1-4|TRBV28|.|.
TGTGCCAGCAGCGGAGGGGGTAGGGCTAATGAAAAACTGTTTTTT
CASSGGGRANEKLFF
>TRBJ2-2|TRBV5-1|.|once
TGCGCCAGCAGCTCGCAACCCCCGGGACGCACGAACACCGGGGAGCTGTTTTTT
CASSSQPPGRTNTGELFF
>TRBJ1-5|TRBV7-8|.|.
TGTGCCAGCAGCTTAGAAGGTCTAGGGACCAATCAGCCCCAGCATTTT
CASSLEGLGTNQPQHF
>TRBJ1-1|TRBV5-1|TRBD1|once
TGCGCCAGCAGCCGGGACAGGAACACTGAAGCTTTCTTT
CASSRDRNTEAFF
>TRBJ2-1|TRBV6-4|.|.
TGTGCCAGCAGTGACTCGGCTAGCGCCCTATACAATGAGCAGTTCTTC
CASSDSASALYNEQFF
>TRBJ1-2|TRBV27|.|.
TGTGCCAGCAGTCCCGGACGGCCCCTGGGGTATGGCTACACCTTC
CASSPGRPLGYGYTF
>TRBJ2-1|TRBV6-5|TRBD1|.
TGTGCCAGCATCCGTAGAGAACAGGGGTTCAATGAGCAGTTCTTC
CASIRREQGFNEQFF
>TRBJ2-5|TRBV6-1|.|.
TGTGCCAGCAGTGTAATCGAGACCCAGTACTTC
CASSVIETQYF
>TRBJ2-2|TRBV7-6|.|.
TGTGCCAGCAGCTTGCAGGGTTCCACCGGGGAGCTGTTTTTT
CASSLQGSTGELFF
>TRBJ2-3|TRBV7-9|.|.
TGTGCCAGCAGCTTGCCCAGGGGCACAGATACGCAGTATTTT
CASSLPRGTDTQYF
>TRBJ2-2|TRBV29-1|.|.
TGCAGCGTTGTCCGCCAAAACACCGGGGAGCTGTTTTTT
CSVVRQNTGELFF
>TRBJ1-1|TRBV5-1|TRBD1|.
TGCGCCAGCAGCTTGGTAGTATGGGACAGGGCGTGGAGGAACACTGAAGCTTTCTTT
CASSLVVWDRAWRNTEAFF
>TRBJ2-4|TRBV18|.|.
TGTGCCAGCTCACCTCAGAGCCTAGCCAAAAACATTCAGTACTTC
CASSPQSLAKNIQYF
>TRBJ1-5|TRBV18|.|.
TGTGCCAGCTCACCTCAGCGTCAGGCCCTCAATCAGCCCCAGCATTTT
CASSPQRQALNQPQHF
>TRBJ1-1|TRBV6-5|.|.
TGTGCCAGCAGTCCGCCCAGGCGGAACACTGAAGCTTTCTTT
CASSPPRRNTEAFF
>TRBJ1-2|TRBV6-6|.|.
TGTGCCAGCAGTTACTCGGTGGAGGGCTATGGCTACACCTTC
CASSYSVEGYGYTF
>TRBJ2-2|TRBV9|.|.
TGTGCCAGCAGCGTAGAAGTCAGGGGGAACACCGGGGAGCTGTTTTTT
CASSVEVRGNTGELFF
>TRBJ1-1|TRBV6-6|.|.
TGTGCCAGCAGTTACGGGGGGGTAGGGCTCGTCACTGAAGCTTTCTTT
CASSYGGVGLVTEAFF
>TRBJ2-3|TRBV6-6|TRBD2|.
TGTGCCAGCAGTTTTTCCGCGGGAGGTGGTACGCAGTATTTT
CASSFSAGGGTQYF
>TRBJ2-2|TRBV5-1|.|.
TGCGCCAGCAGCTTGGTCTTAGGGGTTGACGGGGAGCTGTTTTTT
CASSLVLGVDGELFF
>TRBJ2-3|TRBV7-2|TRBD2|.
TGTGCCAGCAGCGCCGCCAGACTAGCGGGAGCCGCAGATACGCAGTATTTT
CASSAARLAGAADTQYF
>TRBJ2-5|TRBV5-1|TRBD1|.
TGCGCCAGCAGCTTGCGACAGGGGGCTGGGGAGGAGACCCAGTACTTC
CASSLRQGAGEETQYF
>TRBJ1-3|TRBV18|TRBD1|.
TGTGCCAGCTCACCCGGGACAGACGGAAACACCATATATTTT
CASSPGTDGNTIYF
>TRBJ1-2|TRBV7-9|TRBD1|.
TGTGCCAGCAGCCTGACAGGGAATGGCTACACCTTC
CASSLTGNGYTF
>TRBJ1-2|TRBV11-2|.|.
TGTGCCAGCAGCTTAGTCGACTGGGCAAGAGGTGGCTACACCTTC
CASSLVDWARGGYTF
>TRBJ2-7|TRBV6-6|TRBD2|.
TGTGCCAGCAGCCGACCAAAGGGAGGGGTATCCTACGAGCAGTACTTC
CASSRPKGGVSYEQYF
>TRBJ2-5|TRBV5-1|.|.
TGCGCCAGCAGTCGTCAAGAGACCCAGTACTTC
CASSRQETQYF
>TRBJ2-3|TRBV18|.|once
TGTGCCAGCTCACCACCTATCGCAGATACGCAGTATTTT
CASSPPIADTQYF
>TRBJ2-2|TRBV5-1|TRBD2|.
TGCGCCAGCAGCTTGGCGGCTAGCGGGAGGGCCGGGGAGCTGTTTTTT
CASSLAASGRAGELFF